This TCR beta chain appears in the sequencing data of a study of cytomegalovirus exposure and HLA in healthy donors (dated by TCRdb to about 2017). About the study as a whole: An earlier analysis of about 530 of the donors reported 276 Gb of sequence data and around 120 million unique TCR beta sequences obtained from 150 million to 200 million T cells. A later analysis re-analyzed previously published TCR beta repertoires from 500 to 700 donors and added high-resolution HLA genotyping to study TCR occurrence patterns. An early release covering roughly 640 HLA-typed donors comprised 300 to 350 gigabases of sequencing data and around 80 million unique TCR sequences. Rather than drawing on any new phenotypic data, the later analysis identified candidate immune exposures from TCR beta sequences and the way those sequences occurred across donors. The study used immunosequencing to profile the T cell repertoires of about 670 subjects and linked those repertoires to cytomegalovirus serostatus. In a later genetic analysis, genome-wide SNP genotypes for about three fifths of the 666 donors were used, and that subset was treated as a discovery cohort. An earlier analysis of some 500 of the donors used high-throughput TCR beta sequencing to judge whether each TCR beta V gene segment behaved as functional or pseudogenic. HLA typing covered class I and class II loci at four-digit resolution. The study combined high-throughput TCR immunosequencing, statistical association of individual TCRs with disease status, and machine learning to predict cytomegalovirus infection status. The number of typed donors differed by locus: about 620-630 for A, B, C, DRB1 and DQB1; some 500 for DQA1; fewer than 610 for DPA1; and approximately 450 for DPB1. On average, around 240,000 unique TCR beta nucleotide sequences were sequenced per donor among 398 genotyped donors of the cohort, with about 19% of those sequences being non-productive. Besides the first cohort of hundreds of subjects, a separate validation cohort made up of 90 to 150 different subjects was used. The study aimed to test whether signatures of past pathogen exposure could be identified by cataloging public T cell receptors. Among the approximately 400 genotyped donors, 81% belonged to the genetic ancestry cluster associated with self-reported Caucasian donors. Several DR-DQ haplotypes were treated as single units for association and clustering because of strong linkage in the cohort. Donor age, sex, ethnicity and CMV serostatus were collected together with the repertoire data. All discovery cohort repertoires had been generated using a single sequencing platform. Overall study results and their limits: In vitro tests confirmed that three of the cytomegalovirus-associated TCR beta chains recognize cytomegalovirus antigens. V-gene and J-gene trimming of TCR beta chains was associated with a missense DCLRE1C variant in a later genetic analysis, and the association was replicated in an independent cohort. A later analysis found that HLA-associated TCR beta chains were more clonally expanded and had lower generation probabilities than equally common non-associated chains. In an earlier analysis of 587 of the donors, most TCR beta V segments appeared in productive rearrangements about 90% or about 30% of the time, broadly matching IMGT annotations. In a later analysis, TCR association rates were found to vary across HLA loci, with the most associated TCRs seen for DRB1 alleles and the fewest for HLA-C alleles. Most TCR sequences were seen in very few donors, while some public TCRs were found in many individuals. Roughly uniform sequencing depth across donors was assumed in presence/absence analyses, although this assumption may not hold. The 87-base-pair reads could not distinguish some IMGT-functional V segments, including TRBV6-2 and TRBV6-3, so those segments were excluded. In this cohort, only TCR beta chains were sequenced, and detectable features were limited by the absence of alpha or paired-chain data. Correlated functional status among segregating V segments might be attributable to linkage disequilibrium, but an unknown experimental factor could not be ruled out. In a later analysis, most CMV-associated TCR beta chains were found to appear HLA-restricted, with HLA associations seemingly driven largely by CMV exposure. According to the authors, the approach could potentially be generalized to other disease states and immunological phenotypes. The only immune exposure information available for the cohort was CMV serostatus. A group of highly shared sequence variants was considered likely to be a technical artifact of the sequencing pipeline. The study listed 164 TCR beta chains as associated with cytomegalovirus. In both the original and validation cohorts, the classifier was reported to diagnose cytomegalovirus status with high specificity and sensitivity. A later analysis associated 15,000 to 20,000 TCR beta sequences with specific HLA alleles at a false discovery rate of 0.05. A further reported finding was that TCR beta sequences accurately predicted the HLA-A and HLA-B alleles for most subjects in the first cohort. Strong co-occurrence of HLA alleles, especially DR and DQ, made assigning TCR associations to individual alleles difficult. Compared with the roughly 720-donor mean, donors in an Asian-associated ancestry cluster had fewer N-insertions in productive TCRs, according to a later genetic analysis. A later analysis reported that several top co-occurrence clusters appeared linked to parvovirus B19, influenza, CMV and Epstein-Barr virus. Because counts were too low, approximately 15 rarely observed V segments, including chromosome 9 orphons, were excluded from the earlier analysis of fewer than 650 of the donors. HLA typing was unavailable for some donors at each locus, so association tests used only the typed subset.

About this clone itself: It lacks a known antigen. No quality values exist for individual bases; no much larger clone is one base distant.

CDR1 MDHEN and CDR2 SYDVKM were looked up in the germline V gene. The CDR3, from cysteine to phenylalanine, totals 14 residues. The only DNA kept is the CDR3, 42 bases in frame from the first base. V is shortened by 2 bases, J by 8 bases, and the region joining them spans 15 bases. The cohort was made up of 650 to 700 healthy bone marrow donors. At the time of sampling, every cohort member was nominally healthy, though immune exposures that went unrecorded were likely present. The donor was CMV seronegative and belonged to the group of 350 to 400 seronegative cohort members. Each donor provided a peripheral blood sample, and peripheral blood mononuclear cells were used for TCR beta sequencing. Genomic DNA extraction from the blood cell samples was performed with the Qiagen DNeasy Blood Extraction Kit. Library creation used the immunoSEQ multiplex PCR assay. For the multiplex PCR, a mixture combining 60 forward primers for TCR Vbeta segments and 13 reverse primers for TCR Jbeta segments was used. A multiplex PCR assay on genomic DNA amplified the CDR3 region of rearranged TCR beta genes. On the Illumina HiSeq System, the amplified TCR beta libraries were sequenced as 87-base-pair reads. Regarding the original processing steps: In a later analysis, some 80 million unique TCR beta chains were counted across the 650 to 700 repertoires, and around 10 million of these chains were shared by at least two donors. To remove PCR and sequencing errors, raw reads were error-corrected and collapsed into unique sequences using a nearest-neighbor algorithm that merged closely related sequences. CDR3 sequences were aligned to IMGT reference sequences to assign V, D and J gene segments. For a sequence to be retained, at least a six-nucleotide match to both a V gene segment and a J gene segment was required. Rearrangements were called productive when the CDR3 lacked stop codons and stayed in frame with V and J; all others were non-productive. CDR3 was defined by IMGT convention, running from the second conserved V-encoded cysteine to the conserved J-encoded phenylalanine. In an earlier analysis of approximately 500 of the donors, sequences lacking an unambiguous match to a single V gene segment were excluded. In an earlier analysis of several hundred of the donors, V segments were called functional above 56.7% productive rearrangements and were called segregating when the between-donor standard deviation exceeded 5%. A statistical classification framework was built to diagnose cytomegalovirus status from the catalog of TCR beta chain sequences. A later analysis assigned V and J genes by comparing TCR nucleotide sequences with IMGT/GENE-DB human TR gene sequences. Using the TCRdist pipeline, a later analysis assigned CDR3 sequences along with most-parsimonious VDJ recombination scenarios. A later analysis defined each TCR beta chain by its CDR3 amino acid sequence plus V-gene family, and excluded reads lacking a unique V-gene family. A later analysis removed 450 to 600 highly shared, low-generation-probability nucleotide sequences to deal with suspected cross-contamination and a sequencing artifact. For each public chain, a later analysis derived a clonal expansion index from normalized ranks of inferred template counts within each repertoire. Generation probabilities in a later analysis came from a VDJ recombination model fitted to out-of-frame rearrangements, and those results were checked against IGoR. Hypergeometric tests were used in a later analysis to score TCR-TCR, TCR-HLA and TCR-CMV co-occurrence, with a repertoire-size bias correction applied to the TCR pairs. A later analysis estimated false discovery rates by permuting HLA or CMV assignments 20 times. In a later analysis, co-occurring TCRs were grouped with DBSCAN, and TCRdist sequence similarity was added when clustering was performed within HLA-allele-positive subsets. For co-occurrence clustering, repertoires with fewer than 30,000 or more than 120,000 public chains were excluded, along with five or six repertoires with anomalous nucleotide sharing. TCRdb re-hosts the immuneACCESS table, in-frame sequences only. Its copies lack some clones; in the studies checked, an unresolved V gene accounts for under half of them, and the cause for the rest is not known. V and J calls and clone size are as listed in that table; D and trimming were resolved from the DNA. Present in this sample are roughly 150,000 clones, about 80% of which were seen just once. The ten largest account for approximately 1.3% of the sample.

Recombination linked TRBV28 to TRBJ1-2; the D gene cannot be named for sure. Sequenced input: PBMCs. The source is a man aged 25 to 40 in good health and CMV-seronegative. The sequence in DNA is TGTGCCAGCAGTTTACCCCCCCCGCGGGAGGGCTACACCTTC. This is translated as CASSLPPPREGYTF.